This TCR beta chain was captured by sequencing in a study of cytomegalovirus exposure and HLA in healthy donors. About the research overall: The platform used for the approximately 130 validation repertoires matched that of the approximately 670 first-cohort repertoires, a later analysis reported. Study-level findings and limits: Cytomegalovirus-associated status was assigned to about 170 TCR beta chains. Most TCR sequences were seen very rarely across donors, but some public TCRs occurred in many.

Remarks on this clone: No antigen is known for it. Other nucleotide sequences in the sample specify the same CDR3.

Trimming removed 3 bases from V and 0 bases from J, with 6 bases in between. From germline, CDR1 is LNHDA and CDR2 SQIVND (reference sequence). There are 14 residues in the CDR3. TCRdb's copy holds only in-frame clones and misses some; the assay was immunoSEQ multiplex PCR. The sample comprises over 150,000 clones, approximately 86% of which are singletons, and about 2.3% rests with the top ten. The sequencing input was PBMCs. This receptor was taken from a woman aged 18-29 years in good health and CMV-seronegative. The rearrangement uses TRBV19 and TRBJ1-5, with D uncertain. Here the CDR3 reads CASSIRGSNQPQHF. In DNA form, the CDR3 reads TGTGCCAGTAGTATCCGGGGTAGCAATCAGCCCCAGCATTTT.